This TCR beta chain was sequenced in a study of CD8 T cells in Susac syndrome. After extraction with the RNeasy kit, about 0.5 to 1 ug of the RNA was reverse transcribed using random hexamers. The CDR3 of TCR beta was amplified by immunoSEQ multiplex PCR across 54 Vbeta and 13 Jbeta. TCRdb reanalysed the immunoSEQ multiplex PCR reads using MiXCR and keeps one entry per CDR3 protein. In the table there are under 350,000 distinct CDR3 sequences, approximately 90% of which are singletons. The clonotype originates from a human donor with multiple sclerosis. The sequencing sample was made of CD4+ T cells from PBMCs.

DNA of the CDR3: TGTGCCAGTAGTACTACGGAACACCGCTCCTACGAGCAGTACTTC. Translating gives CASSTTEHRSYEQYF. The gene calls are TRBV19 and TRBJ2-7; D is unresolved. This CDR3 is 15 amino acids long. V was shortened by 4 bases and J by 0 bases, with 13 bases between the two germline ends. CDR1 LNHDA and CDR2 SQIVND come from the germline V gene (reference sequence).